The 13 T cell receptor beta chains given below trace back to one sample, sequenced in a study of T cells in Graves' hyperthyroidism and ophthalmopathy. RNA transcripts served as the template for amplifying TCR beta CDR3 regions. Using the HTBI primer set, a first-round RT-PCR was run on the TCR CDR3. Each CDR3 protein gets one entry after TCRdb re-called the multiplex PCR reads with MiXCR. The repertoire consists of a few hundred thousand distinct CDR3 sequences, with roughly 13% occurring once and the leading ten covering 30% to 35%. Material for sequencing was blood. The receptor source for this set is a woman in her thirties or forties with Graves' ophthalmopathy.

Only a few counts were recorded for this clonotype. The chain links TRBV7-2 to TRBJ2-5; the D is unclear. CDR3 length: 15 amino acids. Germline V gives CDR1 SGHTA, CDR2 FQGNSA. Trimming removed 0 bases from V and 5 bases from J, with 13 bases in between. For the CDR3, the DNA is TGTGCCAGCAGCTTAGCTGGTATGAGGCGGGAGACCCAGTACTTC. Its translation: CASSLAGMRRETQYF.

This clonotype was counted a few times. The chain joins TRBV7-6 to TRBJ2-7; no clear D. Trimming took 6 bases from V and 4 from J, leaving 13 bases between them. The length of the CDR3 is 13 residues. The V gene's germline CDR1 is SGHVS and CDR2 FNYEAQ. The chain's CDR3 is CASSPTPLYEQYF. The CDR3 DNA sequence: TGTGCCAGCAGTCCCACGCCCCTTTACGAGCAGTACTTC.

This clonotype was recorded a few times. The V call is TRBV5-8, the J call TRBJ2-5; D might be TRBD2 (6 bases). The germline CDR1 and CDR2 sequences are SGHTS and YDEGEE. V lost 0 bases and J 2 bases, leaving 14 bases between the germline ends. The CDR3 loop spans 16 amino acids. In nucleotides, the CDR3 is TGTGCCAGCAGCTTGGGTTTGGGTAGCGGACAAGAGACCCAGTACTTC. Translated, it gives CASSLGLGSGQETQYF.

The V call is TRBV6-1, the J call TRBJ2-3; perhaps TRBD1 as D (6 bases). The germline V gene encodes CDR1 MNHNS and CDR2 SASEGT. The V gene lost 5 bases and the J gene lost 0 bases, with 18 bases spanning the gap. The CDR3 has 17 residues. Here the CDR3 DNA reads TGTGCCAGCAGTTGGGGGCAACAGACAAGTAGCACAGATACGCAGTATTTT. Its translation is CASSWGQQTSSTDTQYF.

The chain has TRBV13 and TRBJ1-4; D ambiguous. Germline lookup yields CDR1 PRHDT and CDR2 FYEKMQ (reference sequence). V shed 5 bases and J shed 6 bases, with 16 bases lying between them. This CDR3 has 15 residues. CDR3 DNA: TGTGCCAGCAGCGCGCCCCGGGCCGGGGATGAAAAACTGTTTTTT. It yields the protein CASSAPRAGDEKLFF.

In its sample, this clonotype was seen a few times. This may come from a read error, since a much larger clone is one base off. The rearrangement uses TRBV11-2 and TRBJ2-3, with 9 bases fitting TRBD2. Germline lookup yields CDR1 SGHAT and CDR2 FQNNGV. The CDR3 loop spans 15 amino acids. CDR3 loop: CASSQGLARIDTQCF. CDR3 DNA: TGTGCCAGCAGCCAAGGACTAGCGCGTATAGATACGCAGTGTTTT.

The chain links TRBV13 to TRBJ2-4; D is unclear. CDR3 size: 14 residues. The V gene lost 2 bases and the J gene lost 4 bases, with 9 bases spanning the gap. Germline CDR1 and CDR2: PRHDT and FYEKMQ (reference sequence). CDR3 residues: CASSLITRKNIQYF. In DNA form, the CDR3 reads TGTGCCAGCAGCTTAATAACCCGAAAAAACATTCAGTACTTC.

This clonotype was seen many times. The chain has TRBV6-5 and TRBJ2-7, with D unresolved. CDR3 length equals 13 residues. The V end was cut by 7 bases, the J end by 0 bases, with 10 bases between. The germline CDR1 and CDR2 sequences are MNHEY and SVGAGI. The chain's CDR3 is CASTPDSSYEQYF. CDR3 DNA: TGTGCCAGCACACCCGATAGCTCCTACGAGCAGTACTTC.

This clonotype was observed many times. The chain recombines TRBV2 with TRBJ2-3; 7 bases agree with TRBD1. The CDR3 consists of 13 residues. Germline loops: CDR1 SNHLY, CDR2 FYNNEI. V lost 3 bases and J lost 5; bases outside the gene matches: 2. The CDR3 sequence is CASSEGQIDTQYF. The CDR3 DNA sequence: TGTGCCAGCAGTGAGGGACAGATAGATACGCAGTATTTT.

This clonotype was counted at least ten times. The chain joins TRBV28 to TRBJ2-2; D is perhaps TRBD2 (5 bases). V lost 2 bases, J lost 13 bases, and 14 bases lay in between. This CDR3 is 13 amino acids long. The germline V gene has CDR1 MDHEN and CDR2 SYDVKM. The CDR3 coding sequence is TGTGCCAGCAGTTTAGGCCTTCGGGGTGCGCTGTTTTTT. It codes for CASSLGLRGALFF.

V usage is TRBV30 and J usage is TRBJ2-7; no firm D call. The CDR3 runs to 13 residues. Deletions cut 0 bases from V and 0 bases from J, with 6 bases between. Germline CDR1 GTSNPN, CDR2 SVGIG (reference sequence). CDR3 sequence: CAWSVDLSYEQYF. Written as DNA, the CDR3 is TGTGCCTGGAGTGTTGACCTCTCCTACGAGCAGTACTTC.

The rearrangement links TRBV28 to TRBJ2-7; D remains ambiguous. Germline assignment: CDR1 MDHEN and CDR2 SYDVKM. The CDR3 sequence is 15 residues long. V lost 2 bases and J lost 5, with 16 bases in between. CDR3 nucleotides: TGTGCCAGCAGTTTACAAGCCCCCGGAAGGCACGAGCAGTACTTC. Translated, it gives CASSLQAPGRHEQYF.

At least ten counts were recorded for this clonotype. V and J are TRBV11-3 and TRBJ1-1; a possible D gene is TRBD1 (6 bases). The CDR3 length is 14 residues. Trimming left V 3 bases short and J 2 bases short, with 10 bases between. The V gene's germline CDR1 is SGHNT and CDR2 YENEEA. Written as DNA, the CDR3 is TGTGCCAGCAGCTTTGGACAGCCCAACACTGAAGCTTTCTTT. Its protein product is CASSFGQPNTEAFF.